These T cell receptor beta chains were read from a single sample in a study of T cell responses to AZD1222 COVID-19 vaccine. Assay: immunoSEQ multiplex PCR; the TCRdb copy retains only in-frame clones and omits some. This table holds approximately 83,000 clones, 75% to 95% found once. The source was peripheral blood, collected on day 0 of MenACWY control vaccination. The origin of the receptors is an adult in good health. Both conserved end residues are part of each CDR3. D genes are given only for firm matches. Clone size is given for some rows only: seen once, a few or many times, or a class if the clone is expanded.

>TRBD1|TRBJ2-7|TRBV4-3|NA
CASSPKDRGTYEQYF
TGCGCCAGCAGCCCTAAGGACAGGGGGACCTACGAGCAGTACTTC
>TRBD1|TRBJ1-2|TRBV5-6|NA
CASSLDTGGPIGYTF
TGTGCCAGCAGCTTGGATACAGGGGGACCTATCGGCTACACCTTC
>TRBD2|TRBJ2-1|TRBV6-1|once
CASSEAGARGNEQFF
TGTGCCAGCAGTGAGGCGGGAGCGCGGGGCAATGAGCAGTTCTTC
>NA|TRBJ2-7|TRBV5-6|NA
CASSLISGEQYF
TGTGCCAGCAGCTTGATAAGCGGCGAGCAGTACTTC
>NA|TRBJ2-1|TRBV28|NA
CASREFYNEQFF
TGTGCCAGCAGAGAGTTTTACAATGAGCAGTTCTTC
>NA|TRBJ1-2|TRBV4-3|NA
CASSQESGPNYGYTF
TGCGCCAGCAGCCAAGAATCAGGGCCTAACTATGGCTACACCTTC
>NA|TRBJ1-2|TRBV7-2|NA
CASSFARDYGYTF
TGTGCCAGCAGCTTCGCCAGGGACTATGGCTACACCTTC
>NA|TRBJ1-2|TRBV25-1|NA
CASSEYLESSGYTF
TGTGCCAGCAGTGAATACCTCGAGAGTTCTGGCTACACCTTC
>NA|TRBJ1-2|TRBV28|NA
CASSSPGKSEYGYTF
TGTGCCAGCAGTTCTCCAGGGAAGTCGGAGTATGGCTACACCTTC
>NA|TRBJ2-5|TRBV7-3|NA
CASSLTGAALETQYF
TGTGCCAGCAGCTTAACCGGGGCAGCTCTAGAGACCCAGTACTTC
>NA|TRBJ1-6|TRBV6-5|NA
CASSYVQGRNSPLHF
TGTGCCAGCAGTTACGTTCAGGGTCGGAATTCACCCCTCCACTTT
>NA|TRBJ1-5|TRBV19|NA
CASSSYGGRNQPQHF
TGTGCCAGTAGCTCCTACGGGGGTCGCAATCAGCCCCAGCATTTT
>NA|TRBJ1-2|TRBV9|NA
CASEEGTPENYGYTF
TGTGCCAGCGAAGAAGGGACACCCGAGAACTATGGCTACACCTTC
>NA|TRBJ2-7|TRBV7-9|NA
CASSLGRGEQYF
TGTGCCAGCAGCTTAGGACGAGGGGAGCAGTACTTC
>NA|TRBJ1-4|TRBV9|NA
CASSASGTQEKLFF
TGTGCCAGCAGCGCGTCCGGGACACAAGAAAAACTGTTTTTT
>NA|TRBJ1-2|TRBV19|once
CASSIGEVNYGYTF
TGTGCCAGTAGTATAGGTGAAGTAAACTATGGCTACACCTTC
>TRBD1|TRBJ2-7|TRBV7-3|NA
CASSPGQNSYEQYF
TGTGCCAGCAGCCCGGGACAGAATTCTTACGAGCAGTACTTC
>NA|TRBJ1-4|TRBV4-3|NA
CASSQGEQGANEKLFF
TGCGCCAGCAGCCAGGGGGAACAGGGAGCTAATGAAAAACTGTTTTTT
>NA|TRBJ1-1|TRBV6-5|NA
CASGSLGRNTEAFF
TGTGCCAGCGGGAGCCTTGGCCGGAACACTGAAGCTTTCTTT
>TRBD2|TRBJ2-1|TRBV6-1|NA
CASSARGSGAYNEQFF
TGTGCCAGCAGTGCCCGCGGGAGTGGGGCCTACAATGAGCAGTTCTTC
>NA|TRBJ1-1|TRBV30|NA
CAWTPKDRRTEAFF
TGTGCCTGGACGCCAAAGGACAGACGGACTGAAGCTTTCTTT
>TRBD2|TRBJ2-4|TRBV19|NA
CASRTLGTSGRGNIQYF
TGTGCCAGTAGGACCCTTGGGACTAGCGGGAGGGGAAACATTCAGTACTTC
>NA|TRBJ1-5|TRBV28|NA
CASTQGGQPQHF
TGTGCCAGCACCCAAGGGGGTCAGCCCCAGCATTTT
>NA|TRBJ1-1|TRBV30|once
CAWSSGPNGAFF
TGTGCCTGGAGTTCAGGTCCGAACGGTGCTTTCTTT
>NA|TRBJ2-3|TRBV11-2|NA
CASSLPRTAADTQYF
TGTGCCAGCAGCTTACCTCGTACAGCGGCCGATACGCAGTATTTT
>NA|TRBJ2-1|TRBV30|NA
CAWSVFGNNEQFF
TGTGCCTGGAGTGTCTTCGGTAACAATGAGCAGTTCTTC
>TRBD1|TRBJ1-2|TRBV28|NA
CASSPGGGYGYTF
TGTGCCAGCAGTCCAGGGGGTGGCTATGGCTACACCTTC
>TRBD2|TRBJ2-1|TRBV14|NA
CASSQELGLAGGANEQFF
TGTGCCAGCAGCCAAGAACTAGGACTAGCGGGAGGGGCCAATGAGCAGTTCTTC
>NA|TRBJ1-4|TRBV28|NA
CASRNPGGEKLFF
TGTGCCAGCAGGAATCCTGGGGGGGAAAAACTGTTTTTT
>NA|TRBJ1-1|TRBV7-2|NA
CASSPMLGTEAFF
TGTGCCAGCAGCCCCATGTTGGGCACTGAAGCTTTCTTT
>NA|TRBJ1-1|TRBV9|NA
CASSVEGGNTEAFF
TGTGCCAGCAGCGTAGAGGGCGGGAACACTGAAGCTTTCTTT
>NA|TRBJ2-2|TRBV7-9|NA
CASSSGRETGELFF
TGTGCCAGCAGCTCAGGACGGGAAACCGGGGAGCTGTTTTTT
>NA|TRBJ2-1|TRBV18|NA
CASSPGNSRGNEQFF
TGTGCCAGCTCACCCGGGAATTCCAGGGGCAATGAGCAGTTCTTC
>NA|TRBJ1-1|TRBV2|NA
CASREQGVGNTEAFF
TGTGCCAGCAGGGAACAGGGCGTTGGGAACACTGAAGCTTTCTTT
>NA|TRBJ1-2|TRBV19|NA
CASRTSPPGRGGYTF
TGTGCCAGTAGGACATCACCGCCCGGGAGAGGGGGCTACACCTTC
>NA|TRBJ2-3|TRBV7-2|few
CASSSPTFSSDTQYF
TGTGCCAGCAGCTCGCCGACGTTTAGTTCAGATACGCAGTATTTT
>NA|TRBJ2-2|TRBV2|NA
CASSEGAGELFF
TGTGCCAGCAGTGAAGGGGCCGGGGAGCTGTTTTTT
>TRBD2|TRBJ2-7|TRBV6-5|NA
CASSYSATSGPYEQYF
TGTGCCAGCAGTTACTCGGCGACTAGCGGACCCTACGAGCAGTACTTC
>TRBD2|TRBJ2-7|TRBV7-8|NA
CASSLGVPGRTTYEQYF
TGTGCCAGCAGCTTAGGCGTCCCCGGGAGGACCACTTACGAGCAGTACTTC
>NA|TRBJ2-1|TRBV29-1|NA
CSVEDMERSSYNEQFF
TGCAGCGTTGAAGATATGGAACGCAGCTCCTACAATGAGCAGTTCTTC
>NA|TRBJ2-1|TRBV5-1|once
CASSLAHVFLRTGYNEQFF
TGCGCCAGCAGCTTGGCGCATGTGTTTCTTAGAACAGGGTACAATGAGCAGTTCTTC
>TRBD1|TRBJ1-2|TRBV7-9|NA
CASSYSLQGNGYTF
TGTGCCAGCAGCTATTCCCTACAGGGGAATGGCTACACCTTC
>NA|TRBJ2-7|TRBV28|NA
CASSVGGGISREQYF
TGTGCCAGCAGCGTGGGTGGCGGGATATCTCGGGAGCAGTACTTC